This TCR beta chain was recovered during a study of blood T cell repertoires in COVID-19. The wider study: The study drew acute and convalescent COVID-19 samples from the United States, Italy and Spain. Nucleic acid was either cDNA or gDNA, and it came from T cells, B-cell-depleted T cells, or PBMCs.

Sequencing used immunoSEQ multiplex PCR; TCRdb keeps in-frame clones, though not all of them. The sample includes 100,000 to 150,000 clones, around 89% seen only once; the top ten take around 19%. Germline CDR1 and CDR2: SGHTA and FQGNSA. CDR3 length: 17 amino acids. V shed 4 bases and J 4 bases; nucleotides not matched to a gene: 9. V and J are TRBV7-2 and TRBJ2-1, with 11 bases matching TRBD2. Material for sequencing was peripheral blood. The TCR originated in a man between 45 and 60 years old with active or convalescent COVID-19. The CDR3 DNA follows: TGTGCCAGCAGCTCTCAGGGGGGACTAGCGGTTTACAATGAGCAGTTCTTC. Translated: CASSSQGGLAVYNEQFF.